The 32 T cell receptor beta chains presented below share a single source sample, sequenced in a study of radiotherapy plus CTLA-4 blockade in lung cancer. TCRdb's copy holds only in-frame clones and misses some; the assay was immunoSEQ multiplex PCR. Counted here are 90,000 to 100,000 clones, 65% to 85% occurring once; the ten biggest clones make up 2.5% to 3.5%. Source: peripheral blood, taken from a patient treated with radiotherapy plus ipilimumab. The receptors come from a human donor with non-small cell lung cancer who had a partial response to radiotherapy plus ipilimumab. Some clones in this sample may be carry-over from other donors' samples.

The chain joins TRBV29-1 to TRBJ2-7; 9 bases are shared with TRBD2. Germline V gene data show CDR1 as SQVTM and CDR2 as ANQGSEA. The CDR3 runs to 13 residues. Unmatched junction bases numbered 2, after V lost 2 bases and J lost 3 bases. CDR3 nucleotides: TGCAGCGTTGAACTAGCGGGAAACTACGAGCAGTACTTC. Amino acid sequence: CSVELAGNYEQYF.

V gene TRBV6-5 combines with J gene TRBJ2-1; D unresolved. From germline, CDR1 is MNHEY and CDR2 SVGAGI. The CDR3 contains 14 residues. Trimming pared 6 bases from V and 2 bases from J, leaving 11 bases between. In DNA form, the CDR3 reads TGTGCCAGCAGCGCCCGAGGCCCCTACAATGAGCAGTTCTTC. As protein: CASSARGPYNEQFF.

This chain joins TRBV4-1 and TRBJ2-4; D possibly corresponds to TRBD2 (6 bases). CDR1 is MGHRA, CDR2 YSYEKL, per germline. Deletions cut 0 bases from V and 0 bases from J, with 15 bases between. CDR3 length: 18 amino acids. CDR3 amino acids: CASSQDDLAGSAKNIQYF. The CDR3 nucleotides are TGCGCCAGCAGCCAAGATGATTTGGCGGGATCAGCCAAAAACATTCAGTACTTC.

The chain has TRBV7-9 and TRBJ1-3; maybe TRBD1 (5 bases). Germline values: CDR1 SEHNR, CDR2 FQNEAQ (reference sequence). V dropped 3 bases and J dropped 3 bases, with 12 bases sitting between them. CDR3 length equals 15 residues. The CDR3 loop is CASSLGGYGGNTIYF. CDR3 sequence (DNA): TGTGCCAGCAGCTTGGGGGGATATGGTGGAAACACCATATATTTT. Combining the CDR3 with reference TRBV7-9 and TRBJ1-3 gives the whole variable domain DTGVSQNPRHKITKRGQNVTFRCDPISEHNRLYWYRQTLGQGPEFLTYFQNEAQLEKSRLLSDRFSAERPKGSFSTLEIQRTEQGDSAMYLCASSLGGYGGNTIYFGEGSWLTVV.

This rearrangement joins TRBV4-2 to TRBJ1-5, with D hard to call. CDR3 size: 15 residues. Germline V gives CDR1 LGHNA, CDR2 YNFKEQ. V lost 1 base to trimming and J lost 0 bases, with 7 bases between them. The CDR3, as DNA: TGTGCCAGCAGCCAAGGGAGCTATAGCAATCAGCCCCAGCATTTT. It specifies CASSQGSYSNQPQHF.

This clone has only a few counts. The V and J genes are TRBV2 and TRBJ2-7, with TRBD1 identical over 8 bases. With 5 bases clipped from V and 2 bases from J, the junction kept 8 bases outside the gene matches. The CDR3 covers 15 residues. Germline loops: CDR1 SNHLY, CDR2 FYNNEI. The DNA of the CDR3 is TGTGCCAGCAGTTGGGCGTGGACAGGGACCTACGAGCAGTACTTC. Translating gives CASSWAWTGTYEQYF.

CDR3 protein: CSVPGQGSSEQYF. DNA of the CDR3: TGCAGCGTTCCGGGACAGGGGAGTAGCGAGCAGTACTTC. V gene TRBV29-1 combines with J gene TRBJ2-7; TRBD1 agrees at 10 bases. This CDR3 is 13 amino acids long. Germline CDR1 reads SQVTM; CDR2 reads ANQGSEA. With 5 bases clipped from V and 6 bases from J, the junction kept 7 bases outside the gene matches.

The chain combines TRBV28 with TRBJ1-2, with D possibly TRBD1 on 5 matching bases. The CDR3 has 14 residues. The germline CDR1 and CDR2 sequences are MDHEN and SYDVKM. The ends were cut back, 2 bases at V and 4 bases at J, with 11 bases in the middle. The CDR3 region is CASSLTSRGYGYTF. The CDR3 DNA is TGTGCCAGCAGTTTAACATCAAGGGGCTATGGCTACACCTTC.

The chain combines TRBV9 with TRBJ1-1; D unresolved. V shed 4 bases and J shed 2 bases, with 12 bases lying between them. Germline V gene sequence: CDR1 SGDLS, CDR2 YYNGEE. The CDR3 extends over 14 amino acids. The CDR3 DNA is TGTGCCAGCAGCCCTTCCGGGTCTAACACTGAAGCTTTCTTT. Translation: CASSPSGSNTEAFF.

The gene calls are TRBV30 and TRBJ2-5; D remains unclear. Trimming stripped 6 bases from V and 4 bases from J, with 9 bases between. Germline loops: CDR1 GTSNPN, CDR2 SVGIG (reference sequence). The CDR3 has 11 residues. The CDR3 nucleotides read TGTGCCTGTGGAGAGGCAGAGACCCAGTACTTC. The encoded protein is CACGEAETQYF.

The V and J genes are TRBV6-5 and TRBJ1-6, with 7 bases matching TRBD1. Germline CDR1 is MNHEY and CDR2 is SVGAGI. CDR3 length: 14 amino acids. V lost 6 bases, J lost 7 bases, and 6 bases stayed unmatched. The CDR3: CASREGQRNSPLHF. The CDR3 DNA reads TGTGCCAGCAGGGAGGGACAGAGAAATTCACCCCTCCACTTT.

This sequence joins TRBV19 and TRBJ1-5; 8 nucleotides align to TRBD1. There are 13 residues in the CDR3. Germline CDR1 and CDR2: LNHDA and SQIVND (reference sequence). V trimming: 7 bases; J trimming: 6 bases; junction bases outside the gene matches: 5. The CDR3 is CASIGQGRQPQHF. The DNA for the CDR3 is TGTGCCAGTATCGGACAGGGTCGTCAGCCCCAGCATTTT.

The CDR3 here is CASSLGPGQGQTQYF. The CDR3 coding sequence is TGTGCCAGCAGCTTAGGACCGGGACAGGGGCAGACCCAGTACTTC. This rearrangement joins TRBV7-2 to TRBJ2-5; TRBD1 matches at 10 bases. The CDR3 sequence is 15 residues long. With V trimmed by 1 base and J by 6 bases, 5 bases remained unmatched. Germline CDR1 and CDR2: SGHTA and FQGNSA.

The chain links TRBV6-1 to TRBJ1-4, with 7 bases aligning to TRBD1. CDR3 length: 15 amino acids. Germline CDR1 and CDR2: MNHNS and SASEGT. Unmatched junction bases numbered 7, after V lost 6 bases and J lost 3 bases. The CDR3 is CASSYTTGSNEKLFF. In DNA, the CDR3 is TGTGCCAGCAGCTATACGACAGGGTCTAATGAAAAACTGTTTTTT.

The V and J genes are TRBV6-6 and TRBJ1-1, with D possibly TRBD1 on 5 matching bases. V lost 3 bases and J lost 1, with 9 bases in between. This CDR3 has 14 amino acids. Germline CDR1 and CDR2: MNHNY and SVGAGI (reference sequence). The CDR3 region has the DNA TGTGCCAGCAGTTATGGGGGGGAGAACACTGAAGCTTTCTTT. Its translation is CASSYGGENTEAFF.

The chain joins TRBV15 to TRBJ2-5; 12 positions agree with TRBD1. Germline V CDR1 and CDR2: LNHNV, YYDKDF (reference sequence). Losses at the gene ends were 6 bases for V and 4 bases for J; bases not matched to a gene: 9. The CDR3 contains 16 residues. The CDR3 nucleotides read TGTGCCACCAGTGGGGGGGACAGGGGGCTTGGAGAGACCCAGTACTTC. Protein sequence: CATSGGDRGLGETQYF. Supplemented by reference TRBV15 and TRBJ2-5, the full variable domain reads DAMVIQNPRYQVTQFGKPVTLSCSQTLNHNVMYWYQQKSSQAPKLLFHYYDKDFNNEADTPDNFQSRRPNTSFCFLDIRSPGLGDTAMYLCATSGGDRGLGETQYFGPGTRLLVL.

The chain couples TRBV2 to TRBJ2-7; D might be TRBD2 (6 bases). V lost 7 bases, J lost 5 bases, and 18 bases lay in between. Germline V gene sequence: CDR1 SNHLY, CDR2 FYNNEI. The CDR3 extends over 14 amino acids. CDR3 bases: TGTGCCAGCAAGGGGACTGGGGCTCTCGACGAGCAGTACTTC. Its translation: CASKGTGALDEQYF.

The rearrangement links TRBV19 to TRBJ1-2; unclear D gene. This CDR3 comprises 14 residues. Per the germline V gene, CDR1 is LNHDA and CDR2 is SQIVND (reference sequence). Trimming stripped 3 bases from V and 4 bases from J, with 12 bases between. This CDR3 is CASSIFPEGYGYTF. The CDR3 DNA sequence: TGTGCCAGTAGTATTTTCCCGGAGGGCTATGGCTACACCTTC.

The V and J genes are TRBV21-1 and TRBJ1-2. TRBV21-1 is noted as a pseudogene. The CDR3 length is 20 residues. CDR3 nucleotides: TGTGCCAGCAGCAAAGCCGCCCCCTGGACTTTCTTGAACTGGTGCTATGGCTACACCTTC. It is translated as CASSKAAPWTFLNWCYGYTF.

By share, this clone ranks as medium-sized. This chain uses TRBV11-3 with TRBJ1-1; D might be TRBD1 (5 bases). V shed 1 base and J shed 7 bases, with 13 bases lying between them. CDR1 and CDR2 (germline): SGHNT, YENEEA. CDR3 length: 14 residues. The CDR3 nucleotides are TGTGCCAGCAGCTTAGTAGGGGTTGGCGGTGAAGCTTTCTTT. Amino acid sequence: CASSLVGVGGEAFF.

The CDR3 loop reads CASSGMGSQNIQYF. CDR3 nucleotide sequence: TGTGCCAGCAGCGGGATGGGGAGCCAAAACATTCAGTACTTC. V is TRBV5-6 and J is TRBJ2-4; D is perhaps TRBD2 (5 bases). CDR1 is SGHDT, CDR2 YYEEEE, per germline. This CDR3 spans 14 amino acids. The V gene lost 4 bases and the J gene lost 5 bases, with 13 bases spanning the gap.

Points on this clone: Other DNA sequences from this sample encode an identical CDR3 as well. This rearrangement joins TRBV7-3 to TRBJ2-7; a weak D match, TRBD1 (7 bases). Germline assignment: CDR1 SGHTA and CDR2 FQGTGA. This CDR3 has 13 residues. Trimming took 0 bases from V and 6 from J, leaving 9 bases between them. Written as DNA, the CDR3 is TGTGCCAGCAGCTTAACTCAGGGGGGCGAGCAGTACTTC. Protein sequence: CASSLTQGGEQYF. Looking up the rest from reference TRBV7-3 and TRBJ2-7 gives the full variable domain: GAGVSQTPSNKVTEKGKYVELRCDPISGHTALYWYRQSLGQGPEFLIYFQGTGAADDSGLPNDRFFAVRPEGSVSTLKIQRTERGDSAVYLCASSLTQGGEQYFGPGTRLTVT.

The rearrangement links TRBV6-5 to TRBJ2-5, with a tentative D call TRBD1 (5 bases). Germline V gene sequence: CDR1 MNHEY, CDR2 SVGAGI. V lost 5 bases, J lost 5 bases, and 18 bases lay in between. The CDR3 runs to 15 residues. The CDR3: CASSPGRATGETQYF. DNA for the CDR3: TGTGCCAGCAGTCCAGGCAGGGCCACCGGGGAGACCCAGTACTTC.

This chain connects TRBV7-2 to TRBJ1-2, with 8 bases identical to TRBD1. The CDR3 loop spans 14 amino acids. Germline V gives CDR1 SGHTA, CDR2 FQGNSA. V lost 1 base to trimming and J lost 4 bases; unmatched junction nucleotides: 2. The chain's CDR3 is CASSLGQGAYGYTF. As DNA, the CDR3 is TGTGCCAGCAGCTTAGGGCAGGGGGCCTATGGCTACACCTTC.

A single count supports this clone. This chain joins TRBV4-2 and TRBJ2-3, with 14 bases fitting TRBD2. The CDR3 consists of 18 residues. Per germline, CDR1 LGHNA and CDR2 YNFKEQ. The V segment lost 4 bases and the J segment 12 bases; nucleotides outside the gene matches: 18. The CDR3 reads CASSLSLTGTSGGQGQYF. In DNA, the CDR3 is TGTGCCAGCAGCCTATCACTTACCGGGACTAGCGGGGGTCAGGGACAGTATTTT.

This clone is a singleton in its sample. The chain recombines TRBV7-2 with TRBJ2-3, with a tentative D call TRBD2 (7 bases). Trimming shortened V by 5 bases and J by 2 bases, and 20 bases separated the two germline ends. Germline loops: CDR1 SGHTA, CDR2 FQGNSA. This CDR3 contains 17 residues. The CDR3 nucleotides are TGTGCCAGCAGCAACGCTCCGGGGGGCACCTTCACAGATACGCAGTATTTT. Its translation: CASSNAPGGTFTDTQYF.

The chain carries TRBV29-1 and TRBJ2-7; 7 bases match TRBD2. The length of the CDR3 is 13 residues. J was trimmed by 4 bases and V by 4 bases; bases with no gene match: 7. The germline V gene has CDR1 SQVTM and CDR2 ANQGSEA. The DNA for the CDR3 is TGCAGCGTTGTTCCAAGCGGGGTTTACGAGCAGTACTTC. This sequence encodes CSVVPSGVYEQYF.

This sequence joins TRBV28 and TRBJ2-7, with 13 bases lining up with TRBD2. V was pared by 8 bases and J by 3 bases, with 10 bases of the junction left unmatched. Germline CDR1 is MDHEN and CDR2 is SYDVKM. The CDR3 has 16 residues. The CDR3 DNA reads TGTGCCAGCCGGGGAGGGACTAGCGGGAAATTCTACGAGCAGTACTTC. This codes for CASRGGTSGKFYEQYF.

This chain joins TRBV7-7 and TRBJ2-7; 8 positions agree with TRBD2. Germline lookup yields CDR1 SSHAT and CDR2 FNYEAQ (reference sequence). V lost 6 bases to trimming and J lost 4 bases; unmatched junction nucleotides: 5. The CDR3 extends over 13 amino acids. CDR3 nucleotides: TGTGCCAGCAGTAGAAGCGGGAGTTACGAGCAGTACTTC. It specifies CASSRSGSYEQYF.

J is TRBJ2-7 and V is TRBV27; a possible D gene is TRBD2 (6 bases). Trimming took off 2 bases at V and 0 bases at J, with 17 bases between the two ends. Germline V gene sequence: CDR1 MNHEY, CDR2 SMNVEV (reference sequence). The CDR3 loop spans 17 amino acids. The CDR3 protein is CASSLLEEGGRSYEQYF. In DNA form, the CDR3 reads TGTGCCAGCAGTTTACTGGAGGAGGGCGGCCGCTCCTACGAGCAGTACTTC.

This chain connects TRBV10-2 to TRBJ1-5; the D gene is possibly TRBD1 (5 bases). V shed 5 bases and J shed 4 bases, with 18 bases lying between them. The CDR3 length is 16 residues. The germline gives CDR1 WSHSY, CDR2 SAAADI. CDR3 DNA sequence: TGCGCCAGCAGTCCTATTCGCCAGGGCACTAATCAGCCCCAGCATTTT. This sequence encodes CASSPIRQGTNQPQHF.

In DNA form, the CDR3 reads TGCAGCTCCTTAGCGGGGGGACAAGAGACCCAGTACTTC. Amino acids: CSSLAGGQETQYF. V gene TRBV29-1 combines with J gene TRBJ2-5; 10 bases line up with TRBD2. The germline V gene encodes CDR1 SQVTM and CDR2 ANQGSEA. The CDR3 extends over 13 amino acids. V trimming: 8 bases; J trimming: 2 bases; junction bases outside the gene matches: 5.